The clone carrying this T cell receptor beta chain occurred many times. Its antigen is not known. The sample originates from a study of T-cell memory formation after mild COVID-19. Findings and caveats of the study: Pre-infection memory carried some responding clones, suggesting that cross-reactive memory joined.

Trimming pared 4 bases from V and 8 bases from J, leaving 19 bases between. Per germline, CDR1 SGHNT and CDR2 YYREEE (reference sequence). The CDR3 has 15 amino acids. TCR alpha and TCR beta cDNA libraries carrying sample barcodes and UMIs were produced by 5'RACE using constant-segment primers. TCRdb ran MiXCR on the 5' RACE reads and lists one entry per CDR3 protein. The sample lists 200,000 to 250,000 distinct CDR3 sequences; over 8.5% were seen once. Sequencing was done on a sample of PBMCs or a T cell subset sorted from them (not recorded which). The receptor's source is a man aged 18-30 years who had mild COVID-19 (a few samples of this study predate the infection). Cell type and time point are not known. This sequence joins TRBV5-4 and TRBJ2-1; D is unresolved. The CDR3 here is CASSRASVGGDEQFF. The CDR3 DNA reads TGTGCCAGCAGCCGGGCCTCGGTAGGTGGCGATGAGCAGTTCTTC.